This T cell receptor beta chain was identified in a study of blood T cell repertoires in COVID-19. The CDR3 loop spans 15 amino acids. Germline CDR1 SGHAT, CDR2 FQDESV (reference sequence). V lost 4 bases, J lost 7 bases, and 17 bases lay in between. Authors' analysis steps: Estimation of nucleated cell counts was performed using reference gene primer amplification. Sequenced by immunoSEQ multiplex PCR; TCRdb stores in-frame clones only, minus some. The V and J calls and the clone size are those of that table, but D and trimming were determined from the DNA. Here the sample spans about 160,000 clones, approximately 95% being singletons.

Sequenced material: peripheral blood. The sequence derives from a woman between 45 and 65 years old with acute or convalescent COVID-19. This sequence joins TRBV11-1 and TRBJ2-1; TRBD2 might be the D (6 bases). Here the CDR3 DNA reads TGTGCCAGCAGCTCTGTTGTTGGGGGGAGTAATGAGCAGTTCTTC. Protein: CASSSVVGGSNEQFF.